This T cell receptor (beta chain) was sequenced for a study of T cells after yellow fever vaccination. On the study more broadly: Those fractions that held only low numbers of cells were prepared using the SMART-Seq v4 Ultra Low Input RNA kit.

A note on this clonotype: The antigen remains unidentified.

TCRdb fed the 5' RACE reads into MiXCR, producing one record per CDR3 protein. The table records some 320,000 distinct CDR3 sequences, 9.5% to 12% of them present only once. General study findings and limits: A large majority of primary-vaccination clones showed up again after the booster (96% CD4, around 88% CD8). Repertoires sorted by FACS could include abundant clonotypes that are contaminants from the bulk population.

Germline V gene lookup returns CDR1 DFQATT and CDR2 SNEGSKA (reference sequence). The CDR3 spans 13 residues. The trim removed 3 bases at V and 5 bases at J, leaving 5 bases unmatched. The input for sequencing was CD4+ T cells sorted from PBMCs, taken 45 days after the yellow fever booster vaccination. This chain uses TRBV20-1 with TRBJ1-1; TRBD1 agrees at 8 bases. This sequence was found in a man between 18 and 35 years old who received the YFV17D yellow fever vaccine. CDR3 nucleotide sequence: TGCAGTGCTAGGACAGGGGTAGGAACTGAAGCTTTCTTT. This encodes CSARTGVGTEAFF.